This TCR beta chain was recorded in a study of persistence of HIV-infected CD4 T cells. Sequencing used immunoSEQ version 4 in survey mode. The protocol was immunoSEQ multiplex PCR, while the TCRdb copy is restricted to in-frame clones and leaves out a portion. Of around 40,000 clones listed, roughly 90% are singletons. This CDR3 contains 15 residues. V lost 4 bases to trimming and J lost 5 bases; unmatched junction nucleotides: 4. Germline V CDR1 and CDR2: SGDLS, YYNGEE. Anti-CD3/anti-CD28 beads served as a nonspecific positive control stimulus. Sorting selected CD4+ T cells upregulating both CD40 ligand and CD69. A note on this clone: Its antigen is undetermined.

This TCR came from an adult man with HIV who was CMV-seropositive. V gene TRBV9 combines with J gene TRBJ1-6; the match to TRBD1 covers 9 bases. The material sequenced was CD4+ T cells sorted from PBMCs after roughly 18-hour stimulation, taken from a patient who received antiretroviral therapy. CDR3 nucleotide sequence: TGTGCCAGCAGCCCGGACAGGGGAGATAATTCACCCCTCCACTTT. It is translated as CASSPDRGDNSPLHF.